This entry concerns a single T cell receptor beta chain. There is no known antigen for this receptor. No much larger clone is present one base from it, and per-base qualities are unavailable. Library generation was performed with PCR. Sequenced using an Illumina HiSeq 2500. To reduce PCR and sequencing biases, unique molecular identifiers were incorporated into the TCR beta cDNA libraries. Every 1 to 10 million input T cells yielded roughly 500,000 cDNA molecules, meaning each molecule approximated one T cell. The patient libraries were prepared and sequenced with the same protocol used for the earlier healthy control dataset. Within a given batch, samples were prepared together, multiplexed and sequenced on the same HiSeq lane. Concerning the study's data processing: Raw barcoded reads were processed with MIGEC, and single-read molecular identifier groups were discarded before consensus assembly and CDR3 extraction. Clonotype tables were post-analysed with VDJtools, normalizing diversity by down-sampling all datasets to the smallest sample size. Repertoire overlap clustering matched CDR3 amino acid but not nucleotide sequences to correct batch-related cross-sample contamination. TCRdb passed the public sequencing reads through fastp at Q25 and MiXCR, retaining productive beta sequences. CDR3 protein duplicates are merged, each entry listing the most common genes and DNA. What appears here as the V and J calls and clone size reflects TCRdb's work, not the paper's. The sample table records approximately 350,000 distinct CDR3 sequences; less than 35% of these occur just once. The ten biggest clones cover around 15% of the sample.

TCR beta repertoires were profiled from peripheral blood of about a dozen young patients with multiple sclerosis to demonstrate the VDJtools post-analysis software. The multiple sclerosis patients were children and adolescents between roughly 6 and 15 years of age. The sample comes from a study of post-analysis software for immune sequencing data (dated by TCRdb to between 2014 and 2016). Concerning the study at large: The recorded disease courses included relapsing-remitting, secondary progressive and progressive-relapsing multiple sclerosis, and some patients had no subtype annotation. Patient repertoires were compared against over ten previously published healthy control repertoires from donors aged 6 to 25 years. A subset of samples was prepared in parallel using single-end sample barcoding, then pooled and co-amplified after Illumina adapter ligation.

CDR1 SNHLY and CDR2 FYNNEI were looked up in the germline V gene. From cysteine to phenylalanine, the CDR3 is 13 amino acids long. The CDR3 DNA has 39 bases and is translated from base 1. V lost 5 bases and J lost 9 bases; the stretch between them is 14 bases long. Findings and caveats that apply to the study as a whole: Several TRBV segments, including TRBV5-6, TRBV5-1 and TRBV20-1, were significantly more frequent in patients than controls. The control group was slightly older than the multiple sclerosis patient group. Direct clustering with F measure revealed strong co-clustering of samples prepared in the same batch, which led to a batch-effect correction. Multiple sclerosis patients had significantly lower normalized Chao1 diversity than controls, a result that suggests substantial peripheral T-cell clonal expansion.

The source material was blood. The clonotype comes from a girl under 18 with multiple sclerosis. This sequence uses TRBV2 and TRBJ2-4, with no confident D gene call. CDR3 protein: CASSSGRDGIQYF. The DNA is as follows: TGTGCCAGCAGTTCGGGTAGGGATGGCATTCAGTACTTC.